This is a list of T cell receptor beta chains from one sample in a study of blood T cell repertoires in COVID-19. The data were produced by immunoSEQ multiplex PCR, yet TCRdb's version contains in-frame clones alone and is incomplete. Of roughly 250,000 clones in the sample, around 90% were seen once. The specimen sequenced was peripheral blood. These receptors all stem from a woman in her thirties with acute or convalescent COVID-19. Each CDR3 is given with its conserved first and last residue. Fields, in order: J gene, V gene, D gene, clone size, CDR3 protein, CDR3 DNA. The D gene is left open where the match is weak. Rows may omit the clone size; those that give it use once, few, many or a size class.

TRBJ2-3,TRBV15,NA,NA,CATSRDLTYSTDTQYF,TGTGCCACCAGCAGAGATCTCACCTACTCCACAGATACGCAGTATTTT
TRBJ1-6,TRBV25-1,TRBD1,NA,CASRGDSAYSPLHF,TGTGCCAGCAGGGGGGACAGTGCTTATTCACCCCTCCACTTT
TRBJ2-1,TRBV9,TRBD2,NA,CASSARTSGSGGEQFF,TGTGCCAGCAGCGCAAGGACTAGCGGGAGTGGGGGTGAGCAGTTCTTC
TRBJ2-7,TRBV23-1,NA,few,CASSQSRREPYEQYF,TGCGCCAGCAGTCAATCGAGGCGGGAACCCTACGAGCAGTACTTC
TRBJ2-5,TRBV7-2,TRBD1,NA,CASSLGDRPQETQYF,TGTGCCAGCAGCTTAGGGGACAGGCCCCAAGAGACCCAGTACTTC
TRBJ2-7,TRBV11-3,NA,NA,CASSTSPGTYEQYF,TGTGCCAGCAGCACTTCCCCCGGGACCTACGAGCAGTACTTC
TRBJ2-3,TRBV9,NA,NA,CASSLGGARGTDTQYF,TGTGCCAGCAGCCTCGGGGGAGCCCGGGGCACAGATACGCAGTATTTT
TRBJ2-6,TRBV6-4,NA,NA,CASSDGGLGANVLTF,TGTGCCAGCAGTGACGGAGGGCTTGGGGCCAACGTCCTGACTTTC
TRBJ2-1,TRBV24-1,TRBD1,once,CATSDAPGQGGNEQFF,TGTGCCACCAGTGATGCTCCGGGACAGGGGGGCAATGAGCAGTTCTTC
TRBJ2-2,TRBV30,NA,NA,CAWSRVGYRNTGELFF,TGTGCCTGGTCCCGGGTCGGCTACCGGAACACCGGGGAGCTGTTTTTT
TRBJ2-1,TRBV11-2,TRBD2,NA,CASSLASGSYNEQFF,TGTGCCAGCAGCTTAGCTAGCGGGTCCTACAATGAGCAGTTCTTC
TRBJ2-3,TRBV6-5,NA,NA,CASSYGFGSTGDTQYF,TGTGCCAGCAGTTACGGATTCGGGAGTACTGGAGATACGCAGTATTTT
TRBJ2-1,TRBV6-2/TRBV6-3,NA,NA,CASSYSGDYRVYEQFF,TGTGCCAGCAGTTACTCGGGGGACTACAGGGTGTATGAGCAGTTCTTC
TRBJ2-2,TRBV4-1,TRBD2,NA,CASSQDRTSGSPGELFF,TGCGCCAGCAGCCAAGATAGGACTAGCGGGAGCCCTGGGGAGCTGTTTTTT
TRBJ1-5,TRBV6-2/TRBV6-3,TRBD1,once,CASSRDRRDQPQHF,TGTGCCAGCAGCCGGGACAGGCGAGATCAGCCCCAGCATTTT
TRBJ1-2,TRBV9,TRBD1,NA,CASSGDTGGGYTF,TGTGCCAGCAGCGGAGACACAGGGGGAGGCTACACCTTC
TRBJ2-6,TRBV30,TRBD1,once,CAWTGGVSGANVLTF,TGTGCCTGGACAGGGGGCGTATCTGGGGCCAACGTCCTGACTTTC
TRBJ1-2,TRBV4-3,TRBD1,NA,CASSPSGTGTYGYTF,TGCGCCAGCAGCCCCTCCGGGACAGGGACTTATGGCTACACCTTC
TRBJ2-1,TRBV11-3,TRBD2,NA,CASSFYGTSGTLYNEQFF,TGTGCCAGCAGCTTTTACGGGACTAGCGGGACCCTTTACAATGAGCAGTTCTTC
TRBJ2-7,TRBV5-4,TRBD2,NA,CASSPEGVAGDYEQYF,TGTGCCAGCAGCCCAGAAGGAGTAGCGGGGGACTACGAGCAGTACTTC
TRBJ2-7,TRBV6-2/TRBV6-3,NA,NA,CASSSRTVSSYEQYF,TGTGCCAGCAGTTCCCGGACTGTGAGCTCCTACGAGCAGTACTTC
TRBJ2-1,TRBV6-2/TRBV6-3,TRBD1,NA,CASSSPGQGTTYNEQFF,TGTGCCAGCAGTTCACCGGGACAGGGGACCACCTACAATGAGCAGTTCTTC
TRBJ1-1,TRBV13,TRBD1,NA,CASSRGQGGRWNTEAFF,TGTGCCAGCAGCCGTGGACAGGGTGGGAGATGGAACACTGAAGCTTTCTTT
TRBJ2-7,TRBV9,TRBD2,NA,CASSEGLADYEQYF,TGTGCCAGCAGCGAGGGACTAGCGGACTACGAGCAGTACTTC
TRBJ1-1,TRBV19,NA,NA,CASSIARVAEAFF,TGTGCCAGTAGTATAGCCAGGGTGGCTGAAGCTTTCTTT
TRBJ2-2,TRBV4-3,TRBD1,NA,CASSKVTGSTGELFF,TGCGCCAGCAGCAAGGTGACAGGGAGCACCGGGGAGCTGTTTTTT
TRBJ1-1,TRBV19,TRBD1,NA,CASSIEGTGNTEAFF,TGTGCCAGTAGTATAGAGGGGACAGGGAACACTGAAGCTTTCTTT
TRBJ2-3,TRBV9,TRBD2,NA,CASSPGTSGSPTDTQYF,TGTGCCAGCAGCCCTGGGACTAGCGGGAGTCCCACAGATACGCAGTATTTT
TRBJ2-7,TRBV20-1,TRBD2,once,CSASYRASGSYEQYF,TGCAGTGCTAGTTACCGGGCTAGCGGGAGTTACGAGCAGTACTTC
TRBJ2-7,TRBV7-2,TRBD2,NA,CASSLGLAGGKFSYEQYF,TGTGCCAGCAGCTTAGGGCTAGCGGGAGGAAAATTCTCCTACGAGCAGTACTTC
TRBJ2-3,TRBV7-2,TRBD1,medium-sized,CASSLQGADTQYF,TGTGCCAGCAGCTTACAGGGGGCAGATACGCAGTATTTT
TRBJ2-1,TRBV5-1,TRBD2,NA,CASSFRGDNEQFF,TGCGCCAGCAGCTTTCGGGGGGACAATGAGCAGTTCTTC
TRBJ2-1,TRBV27,TRBD1,once,CASSHRGPSDNEQFF,TGTGCCAGCAGTCACAGGGGGCCTTCGGACAATGAGCAGTTCTTC
TRBJ1-2,TRBV5-1,TRBD1,NA,CASSLGDRLGGYTF,TGCGCCAGCAGCTTGGGGGACAGGCTTGGTGGCTACACCTTC
TRBJ1-1,TRBV5-5,NA,NA,CASSLAKNTEAFF,TGTGCCAGCAGCTTGGCTAAGAACACTGAAGCTTTCTTT
TRBJ1-1,TRBV4-1,NA,NA,CASSQFTSGGAGTEAFF,TGCGCCAGCAGCCAATTTACCTCGGGGGGCGCTGGCACTGAAGCTTTCTTT
TRBJ1-5,TRBV20-1,NA,NA,CSASAQEGGNQPQHF,TGCAGTGCTAGTGCCCAGGAGGGGGGGAATCAGCCCCAGCATTTT
TRBJ2-7,TRBV30,TRBD2,once,CAWSVHELAGSAEQYF,TGTGCCTGGAGTGTTCACGAACTAGCGGGATCTGCCGAGCAGTACTTC
TRBJ2-7,TRBV30,TRBD2,NA,CAWGRGALQYF,TGTGCCTGGGGGCGGGGGGCCTTGCAGTACTTC
TRBJ2-2,TRBV11-2,NA,NA,CASSLEGQNTGELFF,TGTGCCAGCAGCTTAGAGGGACAGAACACCGGGGAGCTGTTTTTT
TRBJ1-1,TRBV6-4,NA,NA,CASRAQGNTEAFF,TGTGCCAGCAGGGCACAGGGGAACACTGAAGCTTTCTTT
TRBJ2-7,TRBV9,NA,few,CASSVLASSSYEQYF,TGTGCCAGCAGCGTACTTGCGTCAAGCTCCTACGAGCAGTACTTC
TRBJ1-6,TRBV3-1/TRBV3-2,NA,NA,CASSPKGFLDNSPLHF,TGTGCCAGCAGCCCGAAGGGGTTTCTGGATAATTCACCCCTCCACTTT
TRBJ2-1,TRBV5-1,TRBD2,NA,CASSSGLAGANEQFF,TGCGCCAGCAGCTCAGGACTAGCAGGGGCCAATGAGCAGTTCTTC
TRBJ1-2,TRBV19,NA,NA,CASSISPTGIYGYTF,TGTGCCAGTAGTATTAGTCCGACAGGCATCTATGGCTACACCTTC
TRBJ2-2,TRBV24-1,TRBD2,few,CATSDARLASRGELFF,TGTGCCACCAGTGATGCACGACTAGCGTCGCGCGGGGAGCTGTTTTTT
TRBJ1-5,TRBV29-1,NA,NA,CSVVSTLNYQPQHF,TGCAGCGTTGTTTCGACTTTAAACTATCAGCCCCAGCATTTT
TRBJ2-7,TRBV4-3,NA,NA,CASSQDMSVIEQYF,TGCGCCAGCAGCCAAGACATGAGCGTAATCGAGCAGTACTTC
TRBJ1-1,TRBV29-1,TRBD1,NA,CSGVDRGLNTEAFF,TGCAGCGGTGTCGACAGGGGACTGAACACTGAAGCTTTCTTT
TRBJ1-5,TRBV19,TRBD1,NA,CASRDRVLSNQPQHF,TGTGCCAGTAGGGACAGGGTTTTATCAAATCAGCCCCAGCATTTT
TRBJ1-1,TRBV19,TRBD1,NA,CASSAQGVRPEAFF,TGTGCCAGTAGTGCACAGGGGGTGAGACCTGAAGCTTTCTTT
TRBJ2-5,TRBV6-1,TRBD1,NA,CASSRTKTGLETQYF,TGTGCCAGCAGCCGTACCAAGACAGGGCTGGAGACCCAGTACTTC
TRBJ2-2,TRBV10-3,NA,NA,CAISGLVNTGELFF,TGTGCCATCAGTGGACTAGTAAACACCGGGGAGCTGTTTTTT
TRBJ1-5,TRBV24-1,TRBD1,few,CATSDPDRVQPQHF,TGTGCCACCAGTGATCCGGACAGGGTTCAGCCCCAGCATTTT
TRBJ2-7,TRBV3-1/TRBV3-2,NA,few,CASSQGAVSAYEQYF,TGTGCCAGCAGCCAAGGAGCGGTGAGCGCCTACGAGCAGTACTTC
TRBJ1-3,TRBV27,TRBD1,NA,CASSGQGRNTIYF,TGTGCCAGCAGTGGACAGGGGAGAAACACCATATATTTT
TRBJ1-1,TRBV7-9,NA,NA,CASRSSGVNTEAFF,TGTGCCAGCAGATCCTCAGGGGTGAACACTGAAGCTTTCTTT